This T cell receptor (beta chain) originates from a study of T cell repertoires in cytomegalovirus infection. Study in general: Well-studied HLA-B-restricted epitopes and recently identified HLA-C-restricted epitopes of CMV were both used in the study. Matching HLA type, along with CMV infection, was indicated by public TCR beta signatures. General study points: CMV-specific TCR beta clonotypes restricted by HLA-C were the ones dominating the ex vivo response. Accumulated public TCR beta family frequency recognized individuals carrying CMV together with the relevant HLA.

TCRdb called the reads again in MiXCR, with one record for every CDR3 protein. The sample lists tens of thousands of distinct CDR3 sequences; roughly a quarter were seen once. Germline CDR1 and CDR2: SGHNT and YENEEA. The CDR3 spans 15 residues. Trimming cost V 5 bases and J 2 bases, with 16 bases left between them. To note about this clonotype: Its target is unknown.

The origin of this receptor is a human donor in good health (CMV status not recorded). Some clones in this sample may be carry-over from other donors' samples. The source was CD8+ T cells from cultured PBMCs, collected from culture after CMV antigen stimulation. The rearrangement links TRBV11-3 to TRBJ2-7; D remains unclear. The CDR3 loop is CASSVLGSPAYEQYF. CDR3 DNA sequence: TGTGCCAGCAGCGTCTTGGGCTCTCCGGCCTACGAGCAGTACTTC.